The present TCR beta chain was sequenced within a study of spatial heterogeneity in lung cancer. One entry per CDR3 protein results from TCRdb running MiXCR on the 5' RACE reads. Of approximately 52,000 distinct CDR3 sequences in the sample, roughly 7% were seen once. Germline assignment: CDR1 DFQATT and CDR2 SNEGSKA (reference sequence). Trimming took 0 bases from V and 2 from J, leaving 11 bases between them. The CDR3 length is 15 residues. Stated time point: sample taken at primary tumor resection. The study sequenced unsorted whole RNA from tumor, nontumor lung or frozen PBMC. This clonotype was found many times.

This receptor was obtained from a female donor with early-stage non-small cell lung cancer. The material sequenced was PBMCs, taken at surgery. The chain joins TRBV20-1 to TRBJ1-3; D gene ambiguous. CDR3 sequence: CSARDSGKTGNTIYF. Written as DNA, the CDR3 is TGCAGTGCTAGAGATTCGGGAAAAACTGGAAACACCATATATTTT.